The clone carrying this T cell receptor beta chain was observed at least ten times. Its antigen is as yet unknown. The TCR beta CDR3 regions underwent amplification from RNA transcripts. HTBI primers were used in a first-round RT-PCR, which preceded a second-round multiplex PCR. From the multiplex PCR reads, TCRdb called clonotypes with MiXCR, one entry per CDR3 protein. The sample has approximately 1.2 million distinct CDR3 sequences, less than 45% seen once; the top ten hold over 8.5%. This record belongs to a study of Graves' ophthalmopathy and Graves' hyperthyroidism. Whole-study results and caveats: With around 65% sensitivity and roughly 72% specificity, the model predicted ophthalmopathy progression.

Newly diagnosed, the hyperthyroidism patients had under 2 months' duration and were aged 18 to 65. Lactation, pregnancy, uncontrolled infections and other autoimmune diseases were all grounds for excluding patients. Germline V lookup: CDR1 SGDLS, CDR2 YYNGEE. The CDR3 totals 15 residues. V dropped 4 bases and J dropped 1 base, with 15 bases sitting between them. This receptor was identified in an adult man with Graves' hyperthyroidism. The sequencing sample was made of peripheral blood or thyroid tissue (not recorded which). The chain recombines TRBV9 with TRBJ2-7; D remains ambiguous. The CDR3 is CASSLAGLPSYEQYF. The CDR3 DNA is TGTGCCAGCAGCCTGGCTGGGCTCCCGTCCTACGAGCAGTACTTC.